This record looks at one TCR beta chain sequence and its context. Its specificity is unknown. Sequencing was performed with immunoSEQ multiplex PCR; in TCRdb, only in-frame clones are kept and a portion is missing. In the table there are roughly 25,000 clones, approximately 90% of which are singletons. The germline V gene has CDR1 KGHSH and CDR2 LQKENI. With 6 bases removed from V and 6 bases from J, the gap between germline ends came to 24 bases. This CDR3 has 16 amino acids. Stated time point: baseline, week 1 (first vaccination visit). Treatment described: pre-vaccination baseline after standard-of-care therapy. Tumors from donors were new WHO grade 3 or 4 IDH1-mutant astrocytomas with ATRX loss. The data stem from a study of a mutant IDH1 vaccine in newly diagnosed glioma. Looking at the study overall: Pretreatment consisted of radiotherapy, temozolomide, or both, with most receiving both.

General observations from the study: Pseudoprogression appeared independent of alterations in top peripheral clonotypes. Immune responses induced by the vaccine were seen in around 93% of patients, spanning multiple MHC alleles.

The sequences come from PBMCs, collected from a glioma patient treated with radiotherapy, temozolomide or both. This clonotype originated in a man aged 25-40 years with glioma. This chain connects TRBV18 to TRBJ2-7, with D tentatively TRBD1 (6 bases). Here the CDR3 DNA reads TGTGCCAGCTCTCCCTGGGACACGGGAACCGCGGTCGAGCAGTACTTC. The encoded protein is CASSPWDTGTAVEQYF.